This T cell receptor (beta chain) was sequenced in a study of regulatory T cells in long-lasting Graves disease. Ten or more counts support this clonotype. Regarding time point: newly diagnosed GD, antithyroid drugs for less than 3 months. RNA from PBMCs was the source of the TCR library. The V and J ends lost 0 bases and 0 bases respectively, with 14 bases between them. The CDR3 loop spans 16 amino acids. Germline values: CDR1 DFQATT, CDR2 SNEGSKA (reference sequence). TCR beta libraries were built with iRepertoire HTBI primers and Arm-PCR of CDR3 regions. MiXCR was run by TCRdb on the multiplex PCR reads, yielding one entry per CDR3 protein. The table includes around 450,000 distinct CDR3 sequences, 15% detected once. This sample was also put to use in a study of T cells in Graves' hyperthyroidism and ophthalmopathy. Turning to that study: When the TCR CDR3 underwent first-round RT-PCR, the HTBI primer set was used. Blood also carried most thyroid clonotypes expanded above 0.001. Stable hyperthyroidism was separated from ophthalmopathy by a model based on 13 V-J features. Ophthalmopathy was identified by the model a median around 6.3 months ahead of onset.

This chain connects TRBV20-1 to TRBJ1-2; no firm D call. This specimen was peripheral blood mononuclear cells (PBMCs), taken at new diagnosis, from a patient treated with antithyroid drugs. This TCR was sampled from a woman aged 25 to 39 with Graves disease. The CDR3 is CSARDSVGLPNYGYTF. CDR3 nucleotides: TGCAGTGCTAGAGATTCCGTAGGACTCCCTAACTATGGCTACACCTTC.